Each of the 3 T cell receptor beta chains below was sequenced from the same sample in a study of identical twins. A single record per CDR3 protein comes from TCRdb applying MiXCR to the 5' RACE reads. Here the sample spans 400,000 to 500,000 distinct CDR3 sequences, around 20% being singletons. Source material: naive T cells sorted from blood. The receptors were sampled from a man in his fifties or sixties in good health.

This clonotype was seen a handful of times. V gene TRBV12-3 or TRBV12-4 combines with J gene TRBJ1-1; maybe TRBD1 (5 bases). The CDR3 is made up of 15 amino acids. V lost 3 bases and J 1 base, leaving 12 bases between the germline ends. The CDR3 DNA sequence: TGTGCCAGCAGTTTGCAGGGCGGGGAGAACACTGAAGCTTTCTTT. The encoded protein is CASSLQGGENTEAFF.

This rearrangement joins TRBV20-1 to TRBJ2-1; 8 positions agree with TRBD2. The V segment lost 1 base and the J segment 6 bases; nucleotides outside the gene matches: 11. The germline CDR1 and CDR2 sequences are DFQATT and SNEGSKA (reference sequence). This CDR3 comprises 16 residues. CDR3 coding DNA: TGCAGTGCTAGAGGGGCGGGAGGTTTTCCAACCAATGAGCAGTTCTTC. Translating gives CSARGAGGFPTNEQFF.

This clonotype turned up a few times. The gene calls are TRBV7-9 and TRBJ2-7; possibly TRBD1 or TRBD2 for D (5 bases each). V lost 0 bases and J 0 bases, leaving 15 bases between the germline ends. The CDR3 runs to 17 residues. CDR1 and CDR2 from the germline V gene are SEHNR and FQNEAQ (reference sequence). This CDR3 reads CASSLAGRGSSSYEQYF. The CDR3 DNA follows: TGTGCCAGCAGCTTAGCTGGCCGGGGCTCTAGCTCCTACGAGCAGTACTTC.